This TCR beta chain was sequenced for a study of blood T cells in healthy people across ages. General study points: A greater number of naive CD4+ cells and higher diversity distinguished long-lived donors from aged donors.

The ends lost 2 bases at V and 5 bases at J; junction bases unmatched: 9. Per the germline V gene, CDR1 is SGDLS and CDR2 is YYNGEE. The CDR3 runs 15 residues. In the case of this clonotype: Its antigen is undetermined.

A sample-barcoded 5' primer and a J-beta primer mix were used in a second PCR of roughly 7 to 12 cycles. TCRdb re-derived calls from the 5' RACE reads in MiXCR, one entry per CDR3 protein. This table holds over 1,500,000 distinct CDR3 sequences, roughly 43% found once. The clonotype was recovered from a human donor in good health. The chain is built from TRBV9 and TRBJ1-2; 7 bases fit TRBD1. The sample consisted of blood. This CDR3 is CASSVGQAAQYGYTF. In DNA form, the CDR3 reads TGTGCCAGCAGCGTCGGACAGGCAGCTCAATATGGCTACACCTTC.